This T cell receptor beta chain was recovered during a study of persistence of HIV-infected CD4 T cells (dated by TCRdb to 2020 to 2021). In terms of the full investigation: The median time the participants had spent on suppressive ART was approximately eight years. Apart from a couple of participants who underwent leukapheresis at a single time point, peripheral blood samples of up to roughly 180 mL were collected from participants at multiple time points. Anti-CD3/anti-CD28 stimulation activated a higher proportion of cells, with a lower memory fraction, than antigen stimulation. CMV- and HIV-1 Gag-responding CD4+ T cells were isolated from ART-treated individuals so that antigen-driven clonal expansion of HIV-1-infected cells could be examined. The clonality of all cells in each sorted population was measured by TCRbeta sequencing, and the clonality of infected cells was measured by proviral sequencing. The TCR cluster analysis across participants included eight or nine participants for CMV and six or seven participants for Gag.

In the case of this clone: Its antigen remains unidentified. No base qualities exist here, and no much larger clone lies one base off it.

The immunoSEQ hsTCRB assay version 4, run in survey mode, was used to sequence TCRbeta repertoires from genomic DNA. For TCRbeta sequencing, genomic DNA was diluted to around 9.6 ng/uL, and up to roughly 1 ug was used per sample. The authors' analysis ran thus. TCRbeta data analysis was done in ImmunoSeq Analyzer 3.0, and diversity was calculated on productive nucleotide rearrangements. The improved Chao index was used to estimate lower-bound TCR diversity, and the Gini coefficient was used to estimate clonality using the Immunarch R package. Nucleotide rearrangements that differed but encoded the same CDR3beta amino acid sequence were counted as separate clonotypes. TCRbeta sequences significantly enriched in antigen-responding cells relative to anti-CD3/anti-CD28-activated cells were identified by differential abundance analysis. TCRs were clustered by predicted peptide-MHC specificity with GLIPH2, both within individual participants and across merged participant data sets. TCRdb retrieved this table from immuneACCESS and kept in-frame rearrangements only. Not all clones are present; in checked studies, unresolved V genes account for under half, and no reason is known for the remainder. That table gives V, J and clone size, and the DNA gave D and trimming. A total of tens of thousands of clones appear in this sample, approximately 90% of them only once. The ten biggest clones cover about 0.46% of the sample.

What the research found in general, with its limitations: Only a small number of individuals took part in the study, and only a limited range of antigens was tested. TCRbeta richness in CMV- and Gag-responding cells was significantly lower than in anti-CD3/anti-CD28-responding cells; CMV-responding cells had higher oligoclonality than CD3/CD28-stimulated and Gag-responding cells. Antigen-responding cells were enriched for degenerate expanded CDR3beta sequences, which suggests convergent selection of CD4+ responses to CMV and Gag. Because the TCR analyses were done in bulk, restricting them to just the rare CMV-responding cells that actually carried HIV-1 proviruses was not possible. Within the same sorted populations, how oligoclonal the TCRs were correlated with how oligoclonal the proviruses were.

Per the publication, the treatment or condition label means: suppressive antiretroviral therapy. As a nonspecific positive control representing the CD4+ T cell repertoire, the cells were stimulated with anti-CD3/anti-CD28 magnetic beads. Responding CD4+ T cells were sorted on the basis of upregulation of both CD40 ligand and CD69. HIV-1-infected adults in whom suppressive ART had been started during chronic infection were enrolled as participants. For at least 4 years, the participants' plasma HIV-1 RNA had been undetectable, below 50 copies/mL. To be included, participants needed a CD4+ T cell count above 400 cells/uL and a positive CMV serology. Before stimulation, PBMCs were isolated using density centrifugation and then depleted of CD8+ T cells. For more than 15 hours, the CD8-depleted PBMCs were stimulated with anti-CD28/CD49d costimulation, a CD40-blocking antibody, and enfuvirtide to prevent new infections. Cell sorting was done on a Beckman Coulter MoFlo Legacy or XDP sorter, and dead cells were excluded with propidium iodide. For samples with more than one million cells, genomic DNA was extracted with the QIAamp DNA Mini Kit, and for all other samples the Quick-DNA Microprep Kit was used.

Germline trimming: 6 bases from V, 4 bases from J; junction bases outside gene matches: 4. As encoded in the germline V gene, CDR1 is SNHLY while CDR2 is FYNNEI. From the cysteine up to the phenylalanine, the CDR3 has a length of 14 residues. Left in the record is the CDR3 DNA by itself, 42 bases read in frame from the first base. The material sequenced was CD4+ T cells sorted from PBMCs after approximately 19-hour stimulation, taken from a patient who received antiretroviral therapy. Taken with the paper, the label for cell subset or site translates to: CD40L+CD69+ CD4 T cells responding to anti-CD3/anti-CD28 beads, representing the overall repertoire. The receptor was derived from an adult woman with HIV who was CMV-seropositive. This chain is built from TRBV2 and TRBJ2-5; 11 junctional bases match TRBD1. In nucleotide form, the sequence is TGTGCCAGCAGGACCGGGACAGGGGGAGAGACCCAGTACTTC. It codes for CASRTGTGGETQYF.